These T cell receptor beta chains were read from a single sample in a study of human T cells and chemical hapten exposure. Each CDR3 protein gets one entry after TCRdb re-called the RACE reads with MiXCR. The profile covers some 110,000 distinct CDR3 sequences, with roughly a third appearing a single time and more than 2.5% taken by the ten largest. The specimen was whole blood, collected in connection with sensitization to the hapten diphenylcyclopropenone (DPC). The receptor set was obtained from a middle-aged man with alopecia areata. Some clones in this sample may be carry-over from other donors' samples. The CDR3 runs from the conserved cysteine through the conserved F or W. A D gene is named only where the DNA matches it firmly. Some rows mark clone size as missing; the rest say once, few, many or name a class of expanded clone.

TRBV9	NA	15	TRBJ1-1	NA	TGTGCCAGCAGCGTAGCAGACAGGAGCTACACTGAAGCTTTCTTT	CASSVADRSYTEAFF
TRBV5-4	NA	14	TRBJ2-2	NA	TGTGCCACCAGGACAGAACTTCCAACCGGGGAGCTGTTTTTT	CATRTELPTGELFF
TRBV20-1	NA	12	TRBJ2-3	few	TGCAGTGCTAGTCCTAGCACAGATACGCAGTATTTT	CSASPSTDTQYF
TRBV6-5	NA	13	TRBJ1-5	NA	TGTGCCAGCAGTGACACTAGCAATCAGCCCCAGCATTTT	CASSDTSNQPQHF
TRBV27	NA	15	TRBJ1-1	NA	TGTGCCAGCAGTTTATCTCCAGGGGTTAGCACTGAAGCTTTCTTT	CASSLSPGVSTEAFF
TRBV28	NA	13	TRBJ2-6	NA	TGTGCCAGCAGTTTCATGGGGGCCAACGTCCTGACTTTC	CASSFMGANVLTF
TRBV19	TRBD2	18	TRBJ2-1	few	TGTGCCAGTAGTAGGGAGGGGTTACTAGCGGGGGTCTACAATGAGCAGTTCTTC	CASSREGLLAGVYNEQFF
TRBV6-5	NA	14	TRBJ2-5	few	TGTGCCAGCAGTCCTCAGGGGAACGGAGAGACCCAGTACTTC	CASSPQGNGETQYF
TRBV5-6	NA	15	TRBJ2-1	few	TGTGCCAGCAGCCCATTGGGGGAAGCGACCAATGAGCAGTTCTTC	CASSPLGEATNEQFF
TRBV4-1	TRBD2	18	TRBJ2-1	few	TGCGCCAGCAGCCGAGGCGGGAGGGCCCTAGAAGACTACAATGAGCAGTTCTTC	CASSRGGRALEDYNEQFF
TRBV7-2	NA	17	TRBJ2-2	few	TGTGCCAGCAGCCCTACGGCGGGGTCGACGAACACCGGGGAGCTGTTTTTT	CASSPTAGSTNTGELFF
TRBV12-3/TRBV12-4	NA	17	TRBJ2-6	NA	TGTGCCAGCAGTTTAGACGGACGCCTCTCTGGGGCCAACGTCCTGACTTTC	CASSLDGRLSGANVLTF
TRBV12-3/TRBV12-4	NA	12	TRBJ2-1	once	TGTGCCAGCTCAGTCATCGGAGATGAGCAGTTCTTC	CASSVIGDEQFF
TRBV7-8	NA	16	TRBJ2-1	NA	TGTGCCAGCAGCTTAGCTGGGATTAAGTCCTACAATGAGCAGTTCTTC	CASSLAGIKSYNEQFF
TRBV11-2	TRBD2	16	TRBJ2-1	few	TGTGCCAGTCACCTTGGGGGTAGCGGGATGGGCAATGAGCAGTTCTTC	CASHLGGSGMGNEQFF
TRBV29-1	TRBD2	14	TRBJ2-5	NA	TGCAGCGTTGAAGATGAGGCAAGGGAGGGGACCCAGTACTTC	CSVEDEAREGTQYF
TRBV20-1	TRBD1	12	TRBJ1-2	few	TGCAGTGCTAGATCGGACAGGGCGGACTACACCTTC	CSARSDRADYTF
TRBV7-8	NA	17	TRBJ2-2	NA	TGTGCTAGCAGCCGCACCTCGTGGGGCATGAACACCGGGGAGCTGTTTTTT	CASSRTSWGMNTGELFF
TRBV4-3	NA	16	TRBJ1-6	few	TGCGCCAGCAGCCCACAAAGACAGGACCATTTAACACCCCTCCACTTT	CASSPQRQDHLTPLHF
TRBV28	NA	15	TRBJ1-2	many	TGTGCCAGCAGTCCCACAGGGATAGGATTTTATGGCTACACCTTC	CASSPTGIGFYGYTF
TRBV28	NA	16	TRBJ2-2	few	TGTGCCAGCAGCCCGGTGGGGGGAGATAGCACCGGGGAGCTGTTTTTT	CASSPVGGDSTGELFF
TRBV11-2	NA	14	TRBJ2-3	few	TGTGCCAGCAGCACCCAACCTGGGGCAGATACGCAGTATTTT	CASSTQPGADTQYF
TRBV27	NA	15	TRBJ2-6	NA	TGTGCCAGCAGTCTTTGGGGTTCTGGGGCCAACGTCCTGACTTTC	CASSLWGSGANVLTF
TRBV6-5	NA	12	TRBJ1-1	few	TGTGCCAGCAGTTACGGAGGGATCCAAGCTTTCTTT	CASSYGGIQAFF
TRBV7-2	NA	14	TRBJ2-5	few	TGTGCCAGCAGTCCAGGGGCTTGGGCGGAGACCCAGTACTTC	CASSPGAWAETQYF